These 31 T cell receptor beta chains were all obtained from the same sample, sequenced in a study of blood T cells in healthy people across ages. Combining a sample-barcoded 5' primer with a J-beta primer mix, a second PCR ran for about 6 to 12 cycles. MiXCR was run by TCRdb on the 5' RACE reads, yielding one entry per CDR3 protein. The sample yields 1.5 million to 2 million distinct CDR3 sequences, less than 50% seen once. Input material: blood. The origin of the receptors is a woman aged 40 to 55 in good health.

V is TRBV4-1 and J is TRBJ2-7; 8 bases line up with TRBD1. From germline, CDR1 is MGHRA and CDR2 YSYEKL. The CDR3 is made up of 15 amino acids. After removal of 3 bases from V and 7 bases from J, the junction contained 11 bases not matched to a gene. The CDR3 DNA is TGCGCCAGCAGCCAGCAGACAGGGGCATACAATGAGCAGTACTTC. The encoded protein is CASSQQTGAYNEQYF.

This clonotype has a handful of counts. The genes are TRBV4-1 and TRBJ2-1; 8 bases line up with TRBD2. V lost 4 bases to trimming and J lost 0 bases; unmatched junction nucleotides: 8. Germline V CDR1 and CDR2: MGHRA, YSYEKL. This CDR3 is built from 17 residues. CDR3 region: CASSPYGGGSSYNEQFF. As DNA, the CDR3 is TGCGCCAGCAGCCCCTACGGGGGGGGTAGCTCCTACAATGAGCAGTTCTTC.

This clonotype showed up just a few times. The chain is built from TRBV5-1 and TRBJ1-4, with D perhaps matching TRBD1 (5 bases). V was pared by 4 bases and J by 0 bases, with 10 bases between. CDR1 is SGHRS and CDR2 is YFSETQ in the germline V gene. The CDR3 is 15 residues long. The CDR3 here is CASSGDGATNEKLFF. The CDR3, as DNA: TGCGCCAGCAGCGGGGACGGAGCAACTAATGAAAAACTGTTTTTT. Full variable domain (missing parts from reference TRBV5-1 and TRBJ1-4): KAGVTQTPRYLIKTRGQQVTLSCSPISGHRSVSWYQQTPGQGLQFLFEYFSETQRNKGNFPGRFSGRQFSNSRSEMNVSTLELGDSALYLCASSGDGATNEKLFFGSGTQLSVL.

The J gene is TRBJ2-3, the V gene TRBV7-2; a weak D match, TRBD1 (8 bases). CDR1 and CDR2 from the germline V gene are SGHTA and FQGNSA. This CDR3 has 14 residues. The V end was cut by 6 bases, the J end by 4 bases, with 14 bases between. CDR3 region: CASSYTGGADTQYF. DNA of the CDR3: TGTGCCAGCAGTTATACAGGGGGGGCAGATACGCAGTATTTT.

This chain links TRBV28 with TRBJ2-3; D uncertain. The CDR3 contains 12 residues. CDR1 is MDHEN, CDR2 SYDVKM, per germline. V was trimmed by 11 bases and J by 5 bases, leaving 14 bases between them. For the CDR3, the DNA is TGTGCCGGCAACCTCATCGGAGATACGCAGTATTTT. The encoded protein is CAGNLIGDTQYF.

CDR3 region: CSARLAGNSDTQYF. CDR3 coding DNA: TGCAGTGCCAGACTAGCGGGGAATTCAGATACGCAGTATTTT. The genes are TRBV20-1 and TRBJ2-3; 11 bases match TRBD2. The CDR3 extends over 14 amino acids. Trimming at V came to 6 bases and at J to 4 bases, leaving 6 bases not matched to a gene. Germline V gene lookup returns CDR1 DFQATT and CDR2 SNEGSKA (reference sequence).

This clonotype has a handful of counts. This chain connects TRBV20-1 to TRBJ1-6, with D unresolved. CDR1 is DFQATT and CDR2 is SNEGSKA in the germline V gene (reference sequence). This CDR3 region has 12 residues. V shed 6 bases and J shed 7 bases, with 10 bases lying between them. The CDR3 bases are TGCAGTGCCGGACGGATGAATTCACCCCTCCACTTT. Translation: CSAGRMNSPLHF.

V usage is TRBV29-1 and J usage is TRBJ1-2, with no clear D. CDR3 length: 13 residues. Germline values: CDR1 SQVTM, CDR2 ANQGSEA. V was clipped by 7 bases and J by 2 bases, with 14 bases between them. The CDR3 DNA reads TGCAGCGAAAAGACCTTACGAAACTATGGCTACACCTTC. Translation gives CSEKTLRNYGYTF.

There are a few counts of this clonotype. CDR3 DNA: TGTGCCAGCAGCCCGAGAGCGGTTACCCACGAGCAGTACTTC. It codes for CASSPRAVTHEQYF. This chain joins TRBV7-2 and TRBJ2-5, with D perhaps matching TRBD2 (5 bases). Judging by the DNA end, TRBJ2-7 fits better; the J call may be wrong. The CDR3 is 14 residues long. Germline CDR1 is SGHTA and CDR2 is FQGNSA.

This clonotype occurred a few times. The chain links TRBV7-9 to TRBJ2-7, with D tentatively TRBD1 (5 bases). CDR1 and CDR2 from the germline V gene are SEHNR and FQNEAQ (reference sequence). The V gene lost 1 base and the J gene lost 2 bases, with 12 bases spanning the gap. The CDR3 runs to 15 residues. The CDR3 nucleotides are TGTGCCAGCAGCTTAGAGCCCATGGGGCCCTACGAGCAGTACTTC. Translating it yields CASSLEPMGPYEQYF.

The rearrangement joins TRBV29-1 to TRBJ1-1; D uncertain. The V and J ends lost 4 bases and 1 base respectively, with 13 bases between them. The CDR3 length is 14 residues. Germline lookup yields CDR1 SQVTM and CDR2 ANQGSEA. The CDR3 DNA reads TGCAGCGTTGTCCTCAGGCTGAAGAACACTGAAGCTTTCTTT. It translates to CSVVLRLKNTEAFF. The full variable domain, with the rest looked up from reference TRBV29-1 and TRBJ1-1, is SAVISQKPSRDICQRGTSLTIQCQVDSQVTMMFWYRQQPGQSLTLIATANQGSEATYESGFVIDKFPISRPNLTFSTLTVSNMSPEDSSIYLCSVVLRLKNTEAFFGQGTRLTVV.

This sequence joins TRBV20-1 and TRBJ2-3; 11 bases are shared with TRBD1. CDR1 and CDR2 from the germline V gene are DFQATT and SNEGSKA (reference sequence). With 6 bases clipped from V and 5 bases from J, the junction kept 7 bases outside the gene matches. This CDR3 spans 14 amino acids. In DNA form, the CDR3 reads TGCAGTGCGAGGACAGGGGGCATGGGAGATACGCAGTATTTT. This codes for CSARTGGMGDTQYF.

The chain carries TRBV7-2 and TRBJ1-6; no clear D. V was cut by 5 bases and J by 12 bases, with 11 bases left in between. The germline CDR1 and CDR2 sequences are SGHTA and FQGNSA. There are 12 residues in the CDR3. The DNA of the CDR3 is TGTGCCAGCAGCCCCCGCGTCAGACCCCTCCACTTT. As protein: CASSPRVRPLHF.

This clonotype was picked up a small number of times. This sequence joins TRBV20-1 and TRBJ2-4; D may be TRBD1 (7 bases). The end of the DNA aligns better with TRBJ2-7, so the J call may be wrong. CDR1 and CDR2 (germline): DFQATT, SNEGSKA (reference sequence). The CDR3 contains 16 residues. In DNA form, the CDR3 reads TGCAGTGCTAGCGGACTACAAGGGACAGATTTCTACGAGCAGTACTTC. Its translation is CSASGLQGTDFYEQYF.

This clonotype turned up a few times. This chain connects TRBV12-3 or TRBV12-4 to TRBJ1-2; a weak D match, TRBD1 (5 bases). The CDR3 has 14 residues. V was cut by 2 bases and J by 4 bases, with 11 bases left in between. CDR3 sequence: CASSLLQGSYGYTF. The CDR3, as DNA: TGTGCCAGCAGTTTACTTCAGGGTAGCTATGGCTACACCTTC.

This clonotype was counted a few times. An end of the junction does not agree with germline; a read error may underlie this. This sequence joins TRBV28 and TRBJ2-5; D is unclear. This CDR3 has 13 amino acids. Germline values: CDR1 MDHEN, CDR2 SYDVKM. CDR3 sequence reads: CATSLVGQETQYF. CDR3 DNA sequence: TGTGCCACCAGTTTAGTGGGACAAGAGACCCAGTACTTC.

The CDR3 DNA sequence: TGTGCCAGTAGTTACCAGGCTGGGGCCAACGTCCTGACTTTC. Its protein is CASSYQAGANVLTF. V gene TRBV19 combines with J gene TRBJ2-6; D remains ambiguous. Germline CDR1 reads LNHDA; CDR2 reads SQIVND (reference sequence). Trimming stripped 5 bases from V and 2 bases from J, with 7 bases between. This CDR3 has 14 residues.

V and J are TRBV3-1 and TRBJ2-5, with a weak D call TRBD1 (6 bases). The better agreement between TRBJ2-7 and the DNA end casts doubt on the J call. This CDR3 has 14 amino acids. Per germline, CDR1 LGHDT and CDR2 YNNKEL (reference sequence). CDR3 loop: CASSIRLQGSEQYF. The DNA for the CDR3 is TGTGCCAGCAGCATCCGACTACAGGGCAGCGAGCAGTACTTC.

The chain links TRBV20-1 to TRBJ1-2; tentatively, D is TRBD1 (5 bases). The ends were cut back, 1 base at V and 8 bases at J, with 17 bases in the middle. CDR1 and CDR2 (germline): DFQATT, SNEGSKA (reference sequence). This CDR3 region has 14 residues. The CDR3 DNA is TGCAGTGCTAGAGGTATCAGGGTAGCGGGAGGCTACACCTTC. Translated, it gives CSARGIRVAGGYTF.

The V and J genes are TRBV4-1 and TRBJ2-7, with 9 bases that match TRBD1. The J call is doubtful: the DNA matches TRBJ2-5 better. The CDR3 totals 17 residues. Germline assignment: CDR1 MGHRA and CDR2 YSYEKL. CDR3 residues: CASSQARGQGPRETQYF. Written as DNA, the CDR3 is TGCGCCAGCAGCCAAGCCCGAGGACAGGGGCCGAGAGAGACCCAGTACTTC.

This sequence joins TRBV10-3 and TRBJ2-5, with TRBD2 matching over 12 bases. This CDR3 has 15 amino acids. CDR1 and CDR2 (germline): ENHRY, SYGVKD. The CDR3, as DNA: TGTGCGATCCGAAGTCTAGCGGGGGGGCCTGAGACCCAGTACTTC. Translated: CAIRSLAGGPETQYF.

J is TRBJ2-1 and V is TRBV20-1; TRBD2 agrees at 11 bases. There are 15 residues in the CDR3. With 5 bases clipped from V and 7 bases from J, the junction kept 10 bases outside the gene matches. Germline V CDR1 and CDR2: DFQATT, SNEGSKA (reference sequence). CDR3 amino acids: CSAPPLAGGLNEQFF. The DNA for the CDR3 is TGCAGTGCTCCTCCTCTAGCGGGGGGACTTAATGAGCAGTTCTTC.

This CDR3 is CASSLGYSRTGNTIYF. CDR3 bases: TGTGCCAGCAGCTTAGGGTACAGCAGGACTGGAAACACCATATATTTT. The chain links TRBV11-2 to TRBJ1-3; D is uncertain. This CDR3 is built from 16 residues. V dropped 1 base and J dropped 2 bases, with 12 bases sitting between them. Germline V gives CDR1 SGHAT, CDR2 FQNNGV. Combining the CDR3 with reference TRBV11-2 and TRBJ1-3 gives the whole variable domain EAGVAQSPRYKIIEKRQSVAFWCNPISGHATLYWYQQILGQGPKLLIQFQNNGVVDDSQLPKDRFSAERLKGVDSTLKIQPAKLEDSAVYLCASSLGYSRTGNTIYFGEGSWLTVV.

The rearrangement uses TRBV7-9 and TRBJ2-7, with unresolved D. V was trimmed by 8 bases and J by 0 bases, leaving 11 bases between them. Germline CDR1 SEHNR, CDR2 FQNEAQ (reference sequence). This CDR3 is built from 13 residues. This CDR3 is CASGASSSYEQYF. The CDR3 region has the DNA TGTGCCAGCGGCGCTTCGAGCTCCTACGAGCAGTACTTC.

The chain links TRBV20-1 to TRBJ2-3; TRBD2 aligns across 7 bases. V gave up 4 bases and J gave up 5 bases; unmatched junction bases: 9. The CDR3 is 14 residues long. Germline lookup yields CDR1 DFQATT and CDR2 SNEGSKA (reference sequence). CDR3 in amino acids: CSANPLGGVDTQYF. CDR3 nucleotides: TGCAGTGCTAACCCCCTGGGGGGGGTAGATACGCAGTATTTT.

In its sample, this clonotype was seen a few times. This sequence joins TRBV3-1 and TRBJ1-6; no firm D call. Germline values: CDR1 LGHDT, CDR2 YNNKEL (reference sequence). This CDR3 has 15 amino acids. Trimming removed 3 bases at V and 0 bases at J, with 6 bases between. The CDR3 sequence is CASSHESSYNSPLHF. CDR3 DNA sequence: TGTGCCAGCAGCCACGAGTCCTCCTATAATTCACCCCTCCACTTT.

This clonotype was found many times. This sequence joins TRBV7-9 and TRBJ1-2; D may be TRBD1 (6 bases). Trimming took off 5 bases at V and 1 base at J, with 8 bases between the two ends. Germline CDR1 reads SEHNR; CDR2 reads FQNEAQ (reference sequence). CDR3 length: 13 residues. The CDR3 region is CASSQDSNYGYTF. The CDR3 nucleotides are TGTGCCAGCAGCCAGGACAGTAACTATGGCTACACCTTC.

The CDR3, as DNA: TGTGCCAGCAGCTTAGCCCCAGGGGGTCGGGATGGCTACACCTTC. Protein: CASSLAPGGRDGYTF. The J gene is TRBJ1-2, the V gene TRBV7-2, with 7 nucleotides matching TRBD1. There are 15 residues in the CDR3. The germline V gene encodes CDR1 SGHTA and CDR2 FQGNSA. Trimming took 0 bases from V and 6 from J; bases not matched to a gene: 7.

Only one count was recorded for this clonotype. This chain joins TRBV2 and TRBJ1-2, with D hard to call. The CDR3 is 13 residues long. V lost 4 bases and J lost 8, with 14 bases in between. Looked up from germline, CDR1 is SNHLY and CDR2 is FYNNEI. The CDR3 region has the DNA TGTGCCAGCAGTGGCCTTCAGGCGGGAGGCTACACCTTC. Residues: CASSGLQAGGYTF.

This clonotype was counted a few times. This sequence joins TRBV27 and TRBJ2-7; D gene ambiguous. Germline CDR1 and CDR2: MNHEY and SMNVEV (reference sequence). There are 14 residues in the CDR3. Trimming pared 1 base from V and 0 bases from J, leaving 7 bases between. The CDR3 here is CASSLYPDSYEQYF. DNA for the CDR3: TGTGCCAGCAGTTTATACCCAGACTCCTACGAGCAGTACTTC.

DNA of the CDR3: TGTGCCACCAACATAGGGGGCCCCTACGAGCAGTACTTC. This gives the protein CATNIGGPYEQYF. The chain uses TRBV28 and TRBJ2-7; 7 nucleotides agree with TRBD1. The ends lost 10 bases at V and 2 bases at J; junction bases unmatched: 8. The CDR3 consists of 13 residues. The V gene's germline CDR1 is MDHEN and CDR2 SYDVKM.